The 22 T cell receptor beta chains presented below share a single source sample, sequenced in a study of shared clonotypes between healthy human individuals. The repertoire was sequenced with immunoSEQ multiplex PCR; TCRdb's copy has only in-frame clones and lacks some. The data show 600,000 to 750,000 clones, with 55% to 80% seen just once and approximately 1.7% held by the top ten. The sample was memory CD4+ T cells sorted from blood. Subset meaning: CD45RA-negative fraction. These receptor sequences come from a woman in her 30s in good health.

This chain uses TRBV18 with TRBJ2-7; 9 bases are shared with TRBD1. CDR1 and CDR2 from the germline V gene are KGHSH and LQKENI. J lost 0 bases, V lost 4 bases, and 10 bases had no gene match. This CDR3 region has 17 residues. CDR3 loop: CASSLLTGTGSSYEQYF. The CDR3 DNA reads as TGTGCCAGCTCACTATTAACCGGGACAGGGTCCTCCTACGAGCAGTACTTC.

The chain carries TRBV5-1 and TRBJ1-3; the match to TRBD1 covers 9 bases. The V and J ends lost 4 bases and 4 bases, in that order; junction bases with no gene match: 6. The V gene's germline CDR1 is SGHRS and CDR2 YFSETQ. This CDR3 has 15 amino acids. The CDR3 coding sequence is TGCGCCAGCAGCCCGGGACAGGGAGGAGGAAACACCATATATTTT. Its translation: CASSPGQGGGNTIYF. Using reference TRBV5-1 and TRBJ1-3 for the parts outside the CDR3, the full variable domain is KAGVTQTPRYLIKTRGQQVTLSCSPISGHRSVSWYQQTPGQGLQFLFEYFSETQRNKGNFPGRFSGRQFSNSRSEMNVSTLELGDSALYLCASSPGQGGGNTIYFGEGSWLTVV.

This clone has just a few counts. The gene calls are TRBV29-1 and TRBJ1-1; D is undetermined. Trimming cost V 5 bases and J 1 base, with 5 bases left between them. Germline V gives CDR1 SQVTM, CDR2 ANQGSEA. The CDR3 is made up of 11 amino acids. CDR3 region: CSVLRNTEAFF. DNA for the CDR3: TGCAGCGTTCTCAGGAACACTGAAGCTTTCTTT.

As for this clone: Other nucleotide sequences from this sample produce the same CDR3. The chain uses TRBV2 and TRBJ1-1; 8 nucleotides line up with TRBD1. Unmatched junction bases numbered 3, after V lost 8 bases and J lost 1 base. CDR3 length: 13 residues. Per the germline V gene, CDR1 is SNHLY and CDR2 is FYNNEI. This CDR3 reads CASRGQGNTEAFF. The CDR3 DNA follows: TGTGCCAGCCGCGGACAGGGGAACACTGAAGCTTTCTTT.

The gene calls are TRBV28 and TRBJ1-4; the match to TRBD1 covers 8 bases. J gave up 7 bases and V 2 bases, and 3 bases lay outside the gene matches. Germline CDR1 reads MDHEN; CDR2 reads SYDVKM. This CDR3 region has 14 residues. CDR3 region: CASSLRQGSEKLFF. The CDR3 bases are TGTGCCAGCAGTTTACGACAGGGGAGTGAAAAACTGTTTTTT.

The V and J genes are TRBV7-2 and TRBJ2-7, with TRBD2 identical over 7 bases. Germline CDR1 and CDR2: SGHTA and FQGNSA. CDR3 length: 15 residues. The J segment lost 0 bases and the V segment lost 5 bases, leaving 7 bases of the junction unmatched. As DNA, the CDR3 is TGTGCCAGCAGCCCCTACGGGACTAACTCCTACGAGCAGTACTTC. It translates to CASSPYGTNSYEQYF.

In the case of this clone: This likely traces to a read error, being one base from a far larger clone. This chain links TRBV5-1 with TRBJ2-7; maybe TRBD2 (5 bases). The CDR3 extends over 15 amino acids. V dropped 4 bases and J dropped 3 bases, with 17 bases sitting between them. The germline CDR1 and CDR2 sequences are SGHRS and YFSETQ. The CDR3 DNA reads TGCGCCAGCAGCCGCAGACCGGAGGCGGGCTACGAGCAGTACTTC. Translating it yields CASSRRPEAGYEQYF.

The gene calls are TRBV18 and TRBJ1-5; TRBD1 is a possible D gene (6 bases). The germline V gene encodes CDR1 KGHSH and CDR2 LQKENI. The CDR3 has 13 amino acids. The ends were cut back, 5 bases at V and 5 bases at J, with 10 bases in the middle. The CDR3 here is CASSAHRDQPQHF. CDR3 DNA: TGTGCCAGCTCAGCCCACAGGGATCAGCCCCAGCATTTT.

The chain couples TRBV6-6 to TRBJ1-5, with 7 bases lining up with TRBD1. With V trimmed by 5 bases and J by 4 bases, 8 bases remained unmatched. Germline V lookup: CDR1 MNHNY, CDR2 SVGAGI (reference sequence). CDR3 length: 15 residues. Written as DNA, the CDR3 is TGTGCCAGCAGTAGACAGGGAGGACGAAATCAGCCCCAGCATTTT. Amino acids: CASSRQGGRNQPQHF.

This clone has just one count. The CDR3 spells CATSRDSGTSRREQYF. DNA for the CDR3: TGTGCCACCAGCAGAGATTCCGGGACGTCCCGTCGCGAGCAGTACTTC. The rearrangement joins TRBV15 to TRBJ2-7; D may be TRBD1 or TRBD2 (5 bases each). Germline V gene lookup returns CDR1 LNHNV and CDR2 YYDKDF (reference sequence). The CDR3 is 16 amino acids. The V end was cut by 0 bases, the J end by 6 bases, with 18 bases between.

V gene TRBV19 combines with J gene TRBJ2-3, with unresolved D. Germline lookup yields CDR1 LNHDA and CDR2 SQIVND (reference sequence). This CDR3 spans 14 amino acids. The V gene lost 3 bases and the J gene lost 0 bases, with 7 bases spanning the gap. The CDR3 reads CASSIGGSTDTQYF. The DNA of the CDR3 is TGTGCCAGTAGTATCGGCGGCAGCACAGATACGCAGTATTTT.

There are a few counts of this clone. The CDR3 sequence: CATGGGTYNEQFF. The CDR3 DNA reads as TGTGCCACCGGGGGAGGGACCTACAATGAGCAGTTCTTC. The V and J genes are TRBV15 and TRBJ2-1; TRBD2 agrees at 7 bases. Per the germline V gene, CDR1 is LNHNV and CDR2 is YYDKDF (reference sequence). The CDR3 has 13 amino acids. J was trimmed by 2 bases and V by 8 bases; bases with no gene match: 3.

The V call is TRBV5-1, the J call TRBJ2-5; D is perhaps TRBD1 (6 bases). Germline CDR1 reads SGHRS; CDR2 reads YFSETQ. There are 14 residues in the CDR3. Trimming removed 6 bases from V and 5 bases from J, with 17 bases in between. CDR3 sequence reads: CASTSGNRVETQYF. In nucleotides, the CDR3 is TGCGCCAGCACCTCAGGGAACAGGGTCGAGACCCAGTACTTC.

The J gene is TRBJ2-3, the V gene TRBV5-1, with 12 nucleotides matching TRBD2. Germline loops: CDR1 SGHRS, CDR2 YFSETQ. The CDR3 runs to 15 residues. Trimming cost V 3 bases and J 3 bases; bases outside gene matches: 2. The CDR3 here is CASSYTSGRTDTQYF. As DNA, the CDR3 is TGCGCCAGCAGCTATACTAGCGGGAGGACAGATACGCAGTATTTT.

The sample holds a few counts of this clone. The CDR3 sequence: CASRRAGEAEQYF. The CDR3 DNA follows: TGTGCCAGCAGACGAGCGGGAGAGGCCGAGCAGTACTTC. The rearrangement joins TRBV6-5 to TRBJ2-7; 8 bases line up with TRBD2. The CDR3 covers 13 residues. Germline loops: CDR1 MNHEY, CDR2 SVGAGI. V was clipped by 6 bases and J by 6 bases; unmatched bases: 7.

As for this clone: Other DNA sequences in the same sample also yield this CDR3. This chain joins TRBV30 and TRBJ2-5; 15 nucleotides line up with TRBD2. Germline assignment: CDR1 GTSNPN and CDR2 SVGIG (reference sequence). CDR3 length equals 15 residues. Trimming cost V 2 bases and J 4 bases; bases outside gene matches: 2. In DNA, the CDR3 is TGTGCCTGGAGTCCGGGACTAGCGGGAGGAGAGACCCAGTACTTC. As protein: CAWSPGLAGGETQYF.

The V gene is TRBV6-6, the J gene TRBJ1-1, with a possible D match to TRBD1 (6 bases). V was clipped by 8 bases and J by 1 base, with 17 bases between them. Per the germline V gene, CDR1 is MNHNY and CDR2 is SVGAGI (reference sequence). This CDR3 is built from 15 residues. The CDR3: CASAEAGGANTEAFF. DNA for the CDR3: TGTGCCAGCGCTGAAGCGGGGGGGGCGAACACTGAAGCTTTCTTT.

The rearrangement uses TRBV6-6 and TRBJ2-7; the match to TRBD1 covers 9 bases. CDR1 is MNHNY and CDR2 is SVGAGI in the germline V gene (reference sequence). V trimming: 5 bases; J trimming: 5 bases; junction bases outside the gene matches: 7. This CDR3 is 14 amino acids long. This CDR3 is CASSLGTGLDEQYF. The CDR3 DNA sequence: TGTGCCAGCAGTCTCGGGACAGGGTTGGACGAGCAGTACTTC.

This rearrangement joins TRBV10-1 to TRBJ2-3; 7 bases align to TRBD2. Germline V lookup: CDR1 WNHNN, CDR2 SYGVQD (reference sequence). CDR3 length: 15 amino acids. V gave up 10 bases and J gave up 0 bases; unmatched junction bases: 10. Here the CDR3 reads CATRPSGGSTDTQYF. The CDR3 DNA reads as TGCGCCACTCGACCTAGCGGAGGCAGCACAGATACGCAGTATTTT.

The chain links TRBV7-9 to TRBJ2-4, with TRBD2 matching over 13 bases. Germline V gene data show CDR1 as SEHNR and CDR2 as FQNEAQ (reference sequence). V lost 5 bases, J lost 6 bases, and 10 bases stayed unmatched. The CDR3 runs to 17 residues. The CDR3 here is CASSAGLAGTLPNIQYF. CDR3 coding DNA: TGTGCCAGCAGCGCGGGACTAGCGGGGACCCTCCCAAACATTCAGTACTTC.

The rearrangement uses TRBV7-2 and TRBJ1-2, with TRBD1 as a possible D gene (6 bases). Germline-derived CDR1 and CDR2 are SGHTA and FQGNSA. This CDR3 is 15 amino acids long. The ends were cut back, 5 bases at V and 8 bases at J, with 21 bases in the middle. CDR3 region: CASSTGQSNRGGYTF. CDR3 nucleotide sequence: TGTGCCAGCAGCACAGGACAGTCTAATAGGGGGGGCTACACCTTC.

The chain is built from TRBV2 and TRBJ1-1, with no clear D. The V gene's germline CDR1 is SNHLY and CDR2 FYNNEI. Trimming shortened V by 7 bases and J by 2 bases, and 14 bases separated the two germline ends. CDR3 length equals 14 residues. CDR3 sequence reads: CASTSPDGNTEAFF. CDR3 sequence (DNA): TGTGCCAGCACCTCCCCGGACGGTAACACTGAAGCTTTCTTT.